Presented here are 16 T cell receptor beta chains from one specimen sequenced in a study of T-cell memory formation after mild COVID-19. Each CDR3 protein is one row after TCRdb ran MiXCR on the 5' RACE reads. Here the sample spans about 250,000 distinct CDR3 sequences, roughly 15% being singletons. The sequenced sample consisted of PBMCs or a T cell subset sorted from them (not recorded which). These receptors came from a man in his late teens or twenties who had mild COVID-19 (a few samples of this study predate the infection). Cell type and time point are not known.

The chain joins TRBV5-5 to TRBJ2-5; D not resolved. Trimming removed 0 bases from V and 7 bases from J, with 10 bases in between. Germline V gene sequence: CDR1 SGHKS, CDR2 YYEKEE (reference sequence). The CDR3 extends over 13 amino acids. DNA of the CDR3: TGTGCCAGCAGCTTGGTTGAGTGGGTGACCCAGTACTTC. It yields the protein CASSLVEWVTQYF.

The chain links TRBV7-6 to TRBJ1-4, with 8 positions matching TRBD1. The germline V gene has CDR1 SGHVS and CDR2 FNYEAQ. The CDR3 is 15 amino acids. V was clipped by 1 base and J by 14 bases; unmatched bases: 12. The CDR3 region is CASSLGAGQGFFLFF. CDR3 coding DNA: TGTGCCAGCAGCTTAGGAGCTGGACAGGGCTTTTTCCTGTTTTTT.

V gene TRBV6-2 or TRBV6-3 combines with J gene TRBJ2-2; a weak D match, TRBD2 (5 bases). Trimming took 4 bases from V and 5 from J, leaving 14 bases between them. Germline-derived CDR1 and CDR2 are MNHEY and SVGEGT. The CDR3 length is 15 residues. The CDR3 nucleotides are TGTGCCAGCAGTTCGTTCGCCCGGGGTACCGGGGAGCTGTTTTTT. It yields the protein CASSSFARGTGELFF.

The J gene is TRBJ2-2, the V gene TRBV12-3 or TRBV12-4; possibly TRBD2 for D (6 bases). Trimming shortened V by 1 base and J by 0 bases, and 9 bases separated the two germline ends. The CDR3 sequence is 16 residues long. The CDR3 here is CASSLVGLPNTGELFF. The CDR3 nucleotides read TGTGCCAGCAGTTTAGTTGGACTACCGAACACCGGGGAGCTGTTTTTT.

The chain has TRBV12-3 or TRBV12-4 and TRBJ2-7; 10 nucleotides align to TRBD1. Trimming cost V 5 bases and J 1 base; bases outside gene matches: 2. The CDR3 contains 14 residues. CDR3 amino acids: CASSRQGASYEQYV. Written as DNA, the CDR3 is TGTGCCAGCAGTAGACAGGGGGCTTCCTACGAGCAGTACGTC.

This clonotype was seen a handful of times. V is TRBV6-2 or TRBV6-3 and J is TRBJ1-5; 7 bases match TRBD1. Trimming at V came to 7 bases and at J to 2 bases, leaving 11 bases not matched to a gene. Germline CDR1 reads MNHEY; CDR2 reads SVGEGT. The CDR3 covers 16 residues. In DNA, the CDR3 is TGTGCCAGCAACAGACAGGGTCAGGGCGGCAATCAGCCCCAGCATTTT. Encoded protein: CASNRQGQGGNQPQHF.

This clonotype was counted a few times. The rearrangement uses TRBV18 and TRBJ1-1; D gene ambiguous. V was clipped by 1 base and J by 3 bases, with 9 bases between them. The V gene's germline CDR1 is KGHSH and CDR2 LQKENI. This CDR3 spans 14 amino acids. The CDR3 reads CASSPQERDTEAFF. Here the CDR3 DNA reads TGTGCCAGCTCACCACAGGAGAGGGACACTGAAGCTTTCTTT. Full variable domain (rest looked up from reference TRBV18 and TRBJ1-1): NAGVMQNPRHLVRRRGQEARLRCSPMKGHSHVYWYRQLPEEGLKFMVYLQKENIIDESGMPKERFSAEFPKEGPSILRIQQVVRGDSAAYFCASSPQERDTEAFFGQGTRLTVV.

This clonotype appeared a few times. V gene TRBV20-1 combines with J gene TRBJ2-2; TRBD1 matches at 10 bases. Germline V gene lookup returns CDR1 DFQATT and CDR2 SNEGSKA (reference sequence). V was clipped by 0 bases and J by 6 bases; unmatched bases: 4. This CDR3 has 15 residues. The CDR3 sequence: CSAREGGTGAGELFF. The DNA of the CDR3 is TGCAGTGCTAGAGAGGGTGGGACAGGGGCCGGGGAGCTGTTTTTT.

This clonotype was observed at least ten times. The chain employs TRBV28 and TRBJ2-7, with D perhaps TRBD2 (7 bases). The V gene lost 7 bases and the J gene lost 4 bases, with 17 bases spanning the gap. CDR3 size: 14 residues. CDR1 is MDHEN, CDR2 SYDVKM, per germline. CDR3: CASTMGGTPYEQYV. The CDR3 region has the DNA TGTGCCAGCACGATGGGAGGGACACCTTACGAGCAGTACGTC.

The V call is TRBV30, the J call TRBJ1-1, with D unresolved. V gave up 4 bases and J gave up 4 bases, with 16 bases separating them. Germline lookup yields CDR1 GTSNPN and CDR2 SVGIG (reference sequence). CDR3 length: 14 residues. This CDR3 reads CAWTLTVASTEAFF. The CDR3 coding sequence is TGTGCCTGGACCTTAACGGTAGCCAGCACTGAAGCTTTCTTT.

The count of this clonotype is one. The chain is built from TRBV7-9 and TRBJ2-1, with 10 bases fitting TRBD1. The ends lost 2 bases at V and 4 bases at J; junction bases unmatched: 2. CDR1 is SEHNR, CDR2 FQNEAQ, per germline (reference sequence). The CDR3 has 15 residues. This CDR3 reads CASSLRDRGYNEQFF. In nucleotides, the CDR3 is TGTGCCAGCAGCTTACGGGACAGGGGTTACAATGAGCAGTTCTTC.

Ten or more counts support this clonotype. In DNA form, the CDR3 reads TGTGCCAGCAGTTACTCGGGCGATACGCAGTATTTT. This sequence encodes CASSYSGDTQYF. The gene calls are TRBV6-5 and TRBJ2-3; no definite D call. Germline V gives CDR1 MNHEY, CDR2 SVGAGI. There are 12 residues in the CDR3. The germline V and J ends were trimmed by 0 bases and 6 bases, with 4 bases remaining between them.

The sample holds a few counts of this clonotype. This chain connects TRBV24-1 to TRBJ2-7, with no clear D. Per the germline V gene, CDR1 is KGHDR and CDR2 is SFDVKD. This CDR3 region has 15 residues. The V end was cut by 1 base, the J end by 4 bases, with 13 bases between. The CDR3 DNA follows: TGTGCCACCAGTGATTTAATGGGTCCAGAGTACGAGCAGTACGTC. This sequence encodes CATSDLMGPEYEQYV.

In this sample, this clonotype turned up many times. J is TRBJ2-7 and V is TRBV9; D is perhaps TRBD1 or TRBD2 (5 bases each). Germline-derived CDR1 and CDR2 are SGDLS and YYNGEE. Trimming removed 2 bases from V and 2 bases from J, with 11 bases in between. The CDR3 has 14 residues. This CDR3 reads CASSVTPGPYEQYF. CDR3 in DNA: TGTGCCAGCAGCGTGACACCGGGACCCTACGAGCAGTACTTC.

In this sample, this clonotype turned up a few times. One junction end does not reproduce the germline sequence, and a read error may be involved. CDR3 DNA sequence: TGCACCAGCACTTCACGTGGGGTTTGGGAGACCCAGTACTTC. As protein: CTSTSRGVWETQYF. The V and J genes are TRBV5-1 and TRBJ2-5; D remains unclear. The CDR3 has 14 amino acids. In germline, CDR1 is SGHRS, CDR2 YFSETQ.

The chain carries TRBV10-3 and TRBJ1-5; the match to TRBD1 covers 8 bases. The CDR3 loop spans 15 amino acids. Trimming took 1 base from V and 6 from J; bases not matched to a gene: 5. CDR1 is ENHRY, CDR2 SYGVKD, per germline. Here the CDR3 reads CAISEYTGGGQPQHF. As DNA, the CDR3 is TGTGCCATCAGTGAGTACACAGGGGGAGGTCAGCCCCAGCATTTT.